This TCR beta chain was retrieved from a study of molecular identifiers for immune sequencing clone quantification. Sorted inputs of about 20,000 to 1,000,000 cells, with 10%, 30% or 50% RNA, yielded naive CD8 libraries. Using a CD8+CD4-CCR7+CD45RA+ phenotype, naive CD8 T cells were sorted. Findings and caveats of the study: Clones that had above 20 RNA copies took up over 99% of effector molecules but under 1% in naive cells.

V was cut by 1 base and J by 0 bases, with 12 bases left in between. CDR3 length: 16 residues. Germline V CDR1 and CDR2: SGHTS, YDEGEE. In this sample, this clonotype turned up many times. As yet, its antigen is unknown. Previously described methods and listed TCR primers were used for bulk TCR libraries. TCRdb re-called the PCR reads with MiXCR, one entry per CDR3 protein. The data show a few hundred thousand distinct CDR3 sequences, with about a fifth seen just once and approximately 0.8% held by the top ten. The specimen was naive CD8+ T cells from blood, with Jurkat cell RNA spiked in. Subset indicated: FACS-sorted CD8+CD4-CCR7+CD45RA+ naive T cells. The receptor was isolated from a human donor in good health. Some libraries in this study had Jurkat cell RNA spiked in. The rearrangement joins TRBV5-8 to TRBJ2-3; D is possibly TRBD1 (6 bases). CDR3: CASSLLGHSSTDTQYF. DNA for the CDR3: TGTGCCAGCAGCTTGCTGGGACATTCAAGCACAGATACGCAGTATTTT.